Listed below are T cell receptor beta chains from one sample, sequenced in a study of blood T cell repertoires in COVID-19. The method was immunoSEQ multiplex PCR; TCRdb's version includes in-frame clones alone and lacks a portion of them. This sample has some 300,000 clones, with around 91% found just once. Sequencing was performed on peripheral blood. The receptor set was obtained from a woman in her 40s with COVID-19, enrolled during active disease. Both conserved end residues are part of each CDR3. The order of the fields is CDR3 protein, J gene, V gene.

CDR3: CASSQTTDYNSPLHF
J: TRBJ1-6
V: TRBV5-8

CDR3: CASSVTSGGLQETQYF
J: TRBJ2-5
V: TRBV9

CDR3: CSVERGTGNTIYF
J: TRBJ1-3
V: TRBV29-1

CDR3: CASSEATGGAQNIQYF
J: TRBJ2-4
V: TRBV2

CDR3: CASSRGQGGEKLFF
J: TRBJ1-4
V: TRBV5-4

CDR3: CASSPAGGHRYGYTF
J: TRBJ1-2
V: TRBV28

CDR3: CASSLAGQGTEAFF
J: TRBJ1-1
V: TRBV13

CDR3: CASSGGRYNSPLHF
J: TRBJ1-6
V: TRBV5-8

CDR3: CASSSFSTDTQYF
J: TRBJ2-3
V: TRBV5-6

CDR3: CASSYLTGLGNTIYF
J: TRBJ1-3
V: TRBV6-5

CDR3: CASSPEELYNEQFF
J: TRBJ2-1
V: TRBV6-4

CDR3: CASSYPYSESSYNEQFF
J: TRBJ2-1
V: TRBV6-2/TRBV6-3

CDR3: CASSPGQPPYGYTF
J: TRBJ1-2
V: TRBV7-2

CDR3: CAWTGESPYEQYF
J: TRBJ2-7
V: TRBV30

CDR3: CSVFLGNYGYTF
J: TRBJ1-2
V: TRBV29-1

CDR3: CATASQFTGELFF
J: TRBJ2-2
V: TRBV10-3

CDR3: CASSPQGFNGYTF
J: TRBJ1-2
V: TRBV18

CDR3: CASSISGTGGGNTIYF
J: TRBJ1-3
V: TRBV7-2

CDR3: CASSPRDSNQPQHF
J: TRBJ1-5
V: TRBV7-2

CDR3: CASKDIGEKLFF
J: TRBJ1-4
V: TRBV2

CDR3: CASSLGGNSNQPQHF
J: TRBJ1-5
V: TRBV5-4

CDR3: CASSFSAEAFF
J: TRBJ1-1
V: TRBV28

CDR3: CASSLETRAHYGYTF
J: TRBJ1-2
V: TRBV7-8

CDR3: CASRGSRGLGDTQYF
J: TRBJ2-3
V: TRBV7-9

CDR3: CASSPGTGGFDEQFF
J: TRBJ2-1
V: TRBV7-3

CDR3: CASSRGTSGWDEQYF
J: TRBJ2-7
V: TRBV7-8

CDR3: CASSLPGQGDEKLFF
J: TRBJ1-4
V: TRBV28

CDR3: CASRQLGFTEAFF
J: TRBJ1-1
V: TRBV28

CDR3: CASSLNRGNSPLHF
J: TRBJ1-6
V: TRBV27

CDR3: CASSPVKGQYYEQYF
J: TRBJ2-7
V: TRBV18

CDR3: CASSALLSGGHGYTF
J: TRBJ1-2
V: TRBV2

CDR3: CASSLRGEHGYTF
J: TRBJ1-2
V: TRBV6-6

CDR3: CASSLGGGSQPQHF
J: TRBJ1-5
V: TRBV5-6

CDR3: CASTRQYNEQFF
J: TRBJ2-1
V: TRBV12-3/TRBV12-4

CDR3: CASSPRGGRGPYEQYF
J: TRBJ2-7
V: TRBV9

CDR3: CASLDRLSSYEQYF
J: TRBJ2-7
V: TRBV28

CDR3: CASSGQLASPLNEQFF
J: TRBJ2-1
V: TRBV9

CDR3: CASSLWANTEAFF
J: TRBJ1-1
V: TRBV12-3/TRBV12-4

CDR3: CASKDRTTNTEAFF
J: TRBJ1-1
V: TRBV2

CDR3: CASSITGGYTEAFF
J: TRBJ1-1
V: TRBV19

CDR3: CASSATGAGEKLFF
J: TRBJ1-4
V: TRBV7-9

CDR3: CASDSRGSSGYTF
J: TRBJ1-2
V: TRBV6-6

CDR3: CASSPRAGEDTQYF
J: TRBJ2-3
V: TRBV18

CDR3: CASRKGGDRVLAEAFF
J: TRBJ1-1
V: TRBV5-1

CDR3: CASREAGPHLEDTF
J: TRBJ1-2
V: TRBV28

CDR3: CASSYSQDNSYEQYF
J: TRBJ2-7
V: TRBV6-5

CDR3: CASSLVLVTGSRFSGNTIYF
J: TRBJ1-3
V: TRBV5-5

CDR3: CASKSGGDSYNEQFF
J: TRBJ2-1
V: TRBV5-1

CDR3: CASSLATGHLKETQYF
J: TRBJ2-5
V: TRBV7-6

CDR3: CSVEETGGETFF
J: TRBJ1-1
V: TRBV29-1

CDR3: CASSELGDTYNEQFF
J: TRBJ2-1
V: TRBV9

CDR3: CASRRSHTEAFF
J: TRBJ1-1
V: TRBV12-3/TRBV12-4

CDR3: CASSSGQWRNEQFF
J: TRBJ2-1
V: TRBV5-8

CDR3: CSVEGTTGGQFF
J: TRBJ2-1
V: TRBV29-1

CDR3: CASSSWHGGGVAGEQYF
J: TRBJ2-7
V: TRBV27

CDR3: CASSQLQNSNQPQHF
J: TRBJ1-5
V: TRBV4-1

CDR3: CASSPLPRMNTEAFF
J: TRBJ1-1
V: TRBV28

CDR3: CASSSRQGTDTQYF
J: TRBJ2-3
V: TRBV7-3

CDR3: CASSFRRGLYEQYF
J: TRBJ2-7
V: TRBV28

CDR3: CASSQAGGRNTIYF
J: TRBJ1-3
V: TRBV4-2